Listed below are T cell receptor beta chains from one sample, sequenced in a study of T cells in Graves' hyperthyroidism and ophthalmopathy. TCRdb analysed the multiplex PCR reads with MiXCR anew, one entry per CDR3 protein. Seen here are under 400,000 distinct CDR3 sequences, 21% observed once, and the top ten hold 50% to 65%. Sequencing was performed on blood. Every receptor here comes from a woman aged 50 to 60 with Graves' hyperthyroidism. The CDR3 runs from the conserved cysteine through the conserved F or W. D genes are given only for firm matches. Only part of the rows carry a size: once, few, many, or a class if the clone is expanded.

v_gene: TRBV15
abundance: many
j_gene: TRBJ2-7
d_gene: .
CDR3nt: TGTGCCACCAGCAGGCTAGACTCCTACGAGCAGTACTTC
CDR3aa: CATSRLDSYEQYF

v_gene: TRBV7-8
abundance: .
j_gene: TRBJ1-2
d_gene: TRBD1
CDR3nt: TGTGCCAGCAGCTATCAGGGGGCGCATGGCTACACCTTC
CDR3aa: CASSYQGAHGYTF

v_gene: TRBV28
abundance: .
j_gene: TRBJ2-1
d_gene: TRBD2
CDR3nt: TGTGCCAGCAGTGTAGCGGGGCAAGAGACTCAGTTCTTC
CDR3aa: CASSVAGQETQFF

v_gene: TRBV6-1
abundance: many
j_gene: TRBJ1-5
d_gene: TRBD1
CDR3nt: TGTGCCAGCAGCCGGGACAGGGGAGCCGGGGGCAATCAGCCCCAGCATTTT
CDR3aa: CASSRDRGAGGNQPQHF

v_gene: TRBV10-3
abundance: .
j_gene: TRBJ2-2
d_gene: .
CDR3nt: TGTGCCATCAGACCCCTAGCGCGCAGTACCGGGGAGCTGTTTTTT
CDR3aa: CAIRPLARSTGELFF

v_gene: TRBV20-1
abundance: .
j_gene: TRBJ2-3
d_gene: .
CDR3nt: TGCAGTGCTCCTCCTTGGACTGCCGATACGCAGTATTTT
CDR3aa: CSAPPWTADTQYF

v_gene: TRBV2
abundance: many
j_gene: TRBJ2-6
d_gene: .
CDR3nt: TGTGCCAGCAGTGAAGCGAACTCTGGGGCCAACGTCCTGACTTTC
CDR3aa: CASSEANSGANVLTF

v_gene: TRBV7-8
abundance: many
j_gene: TRBJ2-7
d_gene: .
CDR3nt: TGTGCCAGCAGCTTATCGATCCGTCTAGGCGAGCAGTACTTC
CDR3aa: CASSLSIRLGEQYF

v_gene: TRBV15
abundance: many
j_gene: TRBJ2-7
d_gene: .
CDR3nt: TGTGCCACCAGCAGAGGTTTACAGTACGAGCAGTACTTC
CDR3aa: CATSRGLQYEQYF

v_gene: TRBV6-6
abundance: many
j_gene: TRBJ1-2
d_gene: .
CDR3nt: TGTGCCAGCAGTTACACAGGGTCGAATGGCTACACCTTC
CDR3aa: CASSYTGSNGYTF

v_gene: TRBV6-1
abundance: .
j_gene: TRBJ2-4
d_gene: .
CDR3nt: TGTGCCAGCAGGTTCTTAGCCAAAAACATTCAGTACTTC
CDR3aa: CASRFLAKNIQYF

v_gene: TRBV5-1
abundance: many
j_gene: TRBJ2-3
d_gene: .
CDR3nt: TGCGCCAGCAGCTACCGGGACCCTCGCACAGATACGCAGTATTTT
CDR3aa: CASSYRDPRTDTQYF

v_gene: TRBV5-1
abundance: .
j_gene: TRBJ1-5
d_gene: TRBD1
CDR3nt: TGCGCCAGCAGCCGGACAGGGAAAGATCAGCCCCAGCATTTT
CDR3aa: CASSRTGKDQPQHF

v_gene: TRBV29-1
abundance: .
j_gene: TRBJ2-7
d_gene: .
CDR3nt: TGCAGCGTTGGACAGGCCTACGAGCAGTACTTC
CDR3aa: CSVGQAYEQYF

v_gene: TRBV18
abundance: few
j_gene: TRBJ1-2
d_gene: .
CDR3nt: TGTGCCAGCAGCGAATCACAGGGAGCGGGCGAGGGGTACACCTTC
CDR3aa: CASSESQGAGEGYTF

v_gene: TRBV11-2
abundance: .
j_gene: TRBJ1-2
d_gene: .
CDR3nt: TGTGCCAGCAGCATGGATCAAGGGGGCTACACCTTC
CDR3aa: CASSMDQGGYTF

v_gene: TRBV29-1
abundance: many
j_gene: TRBJ2-1
d_gene: TRBD2
CDR3nt: TGCAGCGTTTCCCGCGGGGGGGCCTACAATGAGCAGTTCTTC
CDR3aa: CSVSRGGAYNEQFF

v_gene: TRBV7-3
abundance: few
j_gene: TRBJ2-7
d_gene: TRBD1
CDR3nt: TGTGCCAGCAGCCCGCAACAGGGGGGGGGACAGGGGTCCGGTTGCGAGCAGTACTTC
CDR3aa: CASSPQQGGGQGSGCEQYF

v_gene: TRBV5-1
abundance: few
j_gene: TRBJ2-2
d_gene: TRBD2
CDR3nt: TGCGCCAGCAGCTTGGATAGGACTAGCGGGGGTACGGCGAACACCGGGGAGCTGTTTTTT
CDR3aa: CASSLDRTSGGTANTGELFF

v_gene: TRBV3-1
abundance: many
j_gene: TRBJ2-5
d_gene: .
CDR3nt: TGTGCCAGCAGCCAAGATGGGTCGACCGGGGAGACCCAGTACTTC
CDR3aa: CASSQDGSTGETQYF

v_gene: TRBV6-2/TRBV6-3
abundance: once
j_gene: TRBJ2-3
d_gene: .
CDR3nt: TGTGCCAGCAGTTACAACCCGGGAAGCACAGATACGCAGTATTTT
CDR3aa: CASSYNPGSTDTQYF

v_gene: TRBV3-1
abundance: many
j_gene: TRBJ2-1
d_gene: TRBD1
CDR3nt: TGTGCCAGCAGCCGAGACAGGGGCAATGAGCAGTTCTTC
CDR3aa: CASSRDRGNEQFF

v_gene: TRBV15
abundance: .
j_gene: TRBJ2-3
d_gene: .
CDR3nt: TGTGCCACCAGCAGAGTTCGGACTTACTTGAGAGATACGCAGTATTTT
CDR3aa: CATSRVRTYLRDTQYF

v_gene: TRBV11-3
abundance: many
j_gene: TRBJ1-1
d_gene: .
CDR3nt: TGTGCCAGCAGCTTAGTGGGAATGGGTACTGAAGCTTTCTTT
CDR3aa: CASSLVGMGTEAFF

v_gene: TRBV27
abundance: many
j_gene: TRBJ2-1
d_gene: TRBD1
CDR3nt: TGTGCCAGCAGCCGCGGGGACAGGGGAAGCAATGAGCAGTTCTTC
CDR3aa: CASSRGDRGSNEQFF

v_gene: TRBV10-3
abundance: many
j_gene: TRBJ2-2
d_gene: .
CDR3nt: TGTGCCACTAGCCCTGCGAACACCGGGGAGCTGTTTTTT
CDR3aa: CATSPANTGELFF

v_gene: TRBV20-1
abundance: many
j_gene: TRBJ1-1
d_gene: TRBD1
CDR3nt: TGCAGTATAGACAGGGACGGAGTCACTGAAGCTTTCTTT
CDR3aa: CSIDRDGVTEAFF

v_gene: TRBV6-9
abundance: .
j_gene: TRBJ1-1
d_gene: .
CDR3nt: TGTGCCAGCAGTTTTACTGATTCCGGGACACAACTAATGAACACTGAAGCTTTCTTT
CDR3aa: CASSFTDSGTQLMNTEAFF

v_gene: TRBV6-2/TRBV6-3
abundance: once
j_gene: TRBJ1-5
d_gene: TRBD1
CDR3nt: TGTGCCAGCAGTTACGTGTCGGACAGGGTCTATCGCAATCAGCCCCAGCATTTT
CDR3aa: CASSYVSDRVYRNQPQHF

v_gene: TRBV20-1
abundance: .
j_gene: TRBJ1-3
d_gene: TRBD1
CDR3nt: TGCAGTGCCCCGGACAGGAGTGGTGGAAACACCATATATTTT
CDR3aa: CSAPDRSGGNTIYF

v_gene: TRBV10-2
abundance: few
j_gene: TRBJ2-7
d_gene: TRBD2
CDR3nt: TGCGCCAGCAACGAGCGGGAGGGGGGCGAGCAGTACTTC
CDR3aa: CASNEREGGEQYF

v_gene: TRBV6-4
abundance: .
j_gene: TRBJ1-1
d_gene: TRBD1
CDR3nt: TGTGCCAGCAGTGACTACTACAGGGGAGACACTGAAGCTTTCTTT
CDR3aa: CASSDYYRGDTEAFF